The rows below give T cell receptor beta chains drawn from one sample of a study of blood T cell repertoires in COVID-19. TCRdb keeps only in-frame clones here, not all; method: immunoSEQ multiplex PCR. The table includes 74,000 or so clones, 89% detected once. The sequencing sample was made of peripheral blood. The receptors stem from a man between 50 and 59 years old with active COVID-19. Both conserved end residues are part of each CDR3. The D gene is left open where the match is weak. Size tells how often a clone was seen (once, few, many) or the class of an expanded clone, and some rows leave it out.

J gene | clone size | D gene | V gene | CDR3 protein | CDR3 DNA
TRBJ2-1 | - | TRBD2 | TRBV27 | CASRFSGGAYNEQFF | TGTGCCAGCAGATTTAGCGGGGGGGCCTACAATGAGCAGTTCTTC
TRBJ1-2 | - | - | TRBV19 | CASSIGKEGYTF | TGTGCCAGTAGTATAGGAAAGGAGGGCTACACCTTC
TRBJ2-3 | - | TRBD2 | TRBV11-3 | CASSARGGSDTQYF | TGTGCCAGCAGCGCCCGGGGGGGCTCAGATACGCAGTATTTT
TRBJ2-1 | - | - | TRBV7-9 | CASSLVDTYNEQFF | TGTGCCAGCAGCTTAGTAGATACTTACAATGAGCAGTTCTTC
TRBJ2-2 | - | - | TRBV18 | CASSPDRNTGELFF | TGTGCCAGCTCCCCCGACAGGAACACCGGGGAGCTGTTTTTT
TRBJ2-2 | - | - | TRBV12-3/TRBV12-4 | CASSLGLGELFF | TGTGCCAGCAGTTTAGGGCTCGGGGAGCTGTTTTTT
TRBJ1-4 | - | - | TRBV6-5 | CASRPTQGSYEKLFF | TGTGCCAGCAGACCTACACAGGGCTCGTATGAAAAACTGTTTTTT
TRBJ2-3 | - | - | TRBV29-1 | CSVGLPDSTDTQYF | TGCAGCGTTGGTCTCCCAGATAGCACAGATACGCAGTATTTT
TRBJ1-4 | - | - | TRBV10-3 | CAVQGFDEKLFF | TGTGCCGTACAGGGTTTTGATGAAAAACTGTTTTTT
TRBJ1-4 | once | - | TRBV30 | CAWSAVRGGATNEKLFF | TGTGCCTGGAGCGCCGTAAGGGGCGGCGCAACTAATGAAAAACTGTTTTTT
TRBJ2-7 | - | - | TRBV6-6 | CASSRQGRGAFYEQYF | TGTGCCAGCAGTCGACAGGGCCGGGGGGCTTTCTACGAGCAGTACTTC
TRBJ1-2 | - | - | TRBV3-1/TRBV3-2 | CASSQGRVPYNYGYTF | TGTGCCAGCAGCCAGGGCAGGGTCCCCTATAACTATGGCTACACCTTC
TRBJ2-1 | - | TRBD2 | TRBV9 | CASSASGGGPDNEQFF | TGTGCCAGCAGCGCAAGCGGGGGGGGACCTGACAATGAGCAGTTCTTC
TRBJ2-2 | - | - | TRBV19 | CASRTSTGTGELFF | TGTGCCAGTAGGACGTCAACAGGGACCGGGGAGCTGTTTTTT
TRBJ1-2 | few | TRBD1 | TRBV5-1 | CASSLLGTGTDGYTF | TGCGCCAGCAGCTTGTTAGGGACAGGGACGGATGGCTACACCTTC
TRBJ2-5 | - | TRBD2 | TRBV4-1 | CASSPGRAGEETQYF | TGCGCCAGCAGCCCTGGACGAGCGGGGGAAGAGACCCAGTACTTC
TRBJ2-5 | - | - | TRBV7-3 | CASSLTGTQETQYF | TGTGCCAGCAGCTTAACCGGGACTCAAGAGACCCAGTACTTC
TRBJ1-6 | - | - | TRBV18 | CASSPRTGHDSPLHF | TGTGCCAGCTCACCGCGGACCGGACATGACTCACCCCTCCACTTT
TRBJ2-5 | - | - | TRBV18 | CASSPLQTTDETQYF | TGTGCCAGCTCACCACTACAGACAACCGACGAGACCCAGTACTTC
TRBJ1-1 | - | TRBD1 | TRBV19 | CATGTGGTEAFF | TGTGCCACCGGGACAGGGGGTACTGAAGCTTTCTTT
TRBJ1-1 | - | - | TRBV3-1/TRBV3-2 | CASSQSTGGEAFF | TGTGCCAGCAGCCAATCTACAGGCGGTGAAGCTTTCTTT